The present T cell receptor beta chain was sequenced within a study of T cells after yellow fever vaccination (dated by TCRdb to the late 2010s). At the level of the whole study: Libraries from fractions with low cell numbers were prepared with the SMART-Seq v4 Ultra Low Input RNA kit. Blood was collected at multiple timepoints before and after primary and secondary immunization, and bulk PBMC replicates and cell subsets were isolated. To track T-cell clones before and after primary and booster YFV17D yellow fever vaccination, bulk TCR alpha and beta repertoires were sequenced longitudinally. Two healthy male donors, one aged 18 to 30 and one aged 30 to 40 years, were included in the cohort.

General findings and caveats noted by the study authors: Computational filtering was needed because FACS-sorted repertoires could contain abundant contaminating clonotypes from the bulk population. Because only a couple of donors were included in the study, the extent to which the findings can be generalized is limited. After the booster, most of the clones that had expanded following primary vaccination were detected again (almost 98% of CD4 and roughly nine tenths of CD8), which suggests that memory was broadly maintained. A small share of clonotypes was detected in both CD4 and CD8 compartments, with the overlap likely arising from convergent recombination. Compared with the primary T-cell response, the secondary T-cell response was weaker but faster, peaking on day 5 rather than day 15.

The treatment or condition label for this specimen denotes: live attenuated yellow fever vaccine strain. PBMCs were isolated from peripheral blood using a standard Ficoll-Paque protocol. Dynabeads CD4 and CD8 positive selection kits were used to isolate CD4 and CD8 T-cell fractions. TriZol was used to extract RNA from bulk PBMCs, CD4 and CD8 fractions, and dextramer-positive and dextramer-negative fractions. Data came from an Illumina NovaSeq 6000. TCR cDNA was synthesized by 5'RACE template switching, which introduced a universal primer site and unique molecular identifiers. Priming for cDNA synthesis came from both the TCR alpha and TCR beta constant segments. Libraries were amplified in two PCR steps, with sample barcodes and sequencing adapters added in the second step. Sequencing of libraries was done on Illumina HiSeq 2500 (2x100 bp) or NovaSeq (2x150 bp). In the paper's pipeline: MIGEC handled demultiplexing of reads and collapsing into UMI consensus sequences, while MiXCR performed V(D)J alignment. Clonotypes responding to the vaccine were identified with edgeR on replicate PBMC samples, with the criteria of FDR below 0.01 and a log2 fold change above 5 up to day 15. CD4 or CD8 identity was assigned to each bulk clonotype according to whether the clonotype was present at higher abundance in the sequenced CD4 repertoire or the sequenced CD8 repertoire. The raw public reads went through TCRdb reprocessing: fastp at Q25, MiXCR clone calling, in-frame beta chains kept. Duplicate CDR3 protein sequences are folded into a single record with the most common DNA and genes. The V and J calls and clone size are TCRdb's, not the authors'. Recorded for this sample are under 100,000 distinct CDR3 sequences; approximately 5.5% of them occurred a single time. In total, the top ten clones hold about 41% of the sample.

This clonotype was recorded many times. Which antigen it targets is not known. Base-call qualities are not available, and no considerably larger clone is one nucleotide away. The TCR was taken from a man aged 18 to 35 who received the YFV17D yellow fever vaccine. The sample was CD8+ T cells sorted from PBMCs, taken 10 days after the yellow fever booster vaccination.

The bases are TGCGCCAGCAGCCGTCAGGGGTACACCGGGGAGCTGTTTTTT. It is translated as CASSRQGYTGELFF. The chain joins TRBV4-1 to TRBJ2-2; possibly the D gene is TRBD1, per 6 matching bases. Per the germline V gene, MGHRA is the CDR1 and YSYEKL is the CDR2. From the cysteine up to the phenylalanine, the CDR3 has a length of 14 residues. The retained sequence is limited to the CDR3, 42 bases, with the frame set at the first base. V is shortened by 4 bases, J by 3 bases, and the region joining them spans 9 bases.